These T cell receptor beta chains were read from a single sample in a study of technical replicates of blood from a handful of donors. Profiling relied on immunoSEQ multiplex PCR, and the TCRdb table lists in-frame clones only, not all of them. The sample shows 75,000 to 100,000 clones, approximately 90% of them seen only once. The sequencing input was T cells isolated from PBMCs. These receptors originate from a human donor in good health. The CDR3 runs from the conserved cysteine through the conserved F or W. The order of the fields is D gene, J gene, V gene, clone size, CDR3 protein, CDR3 DNA. D genes are given only for firm matches. The size entry is marked missing in some rows and otherwise reads once, few, many or a size class.

>TRBD2|TRBJ2-1|TRBV10-2|NA
CASSESGLVGDEQFF
TGCGCCAGCAGTGAGTCGGGACTAGTAGGCGATGAGCAGTTCTTC
>NA|TRBJ2-5|TRBV7-8|NA
CASSLIQGVETQYF
TGTGCCAGCAGCTTAATCCAAGGGGTGGAGACCCAGTACTTC
>NA|TRBJ1-3|TRBV7-9|NA
CASLGVSGNTIYF
TGTGCCAGCCTCGGGGTCTCCGGAAACACCATATATTTT
>TRBD2|TRBJ2-2|TRBV4-1|NA
CASSFWTSLNTGELFF
TGCGCCAGCAGCTTTTGGACTAGCCTGAACACCGGGGAGCTGTTTTTT
>TRBD1|TRBJ1-2|TRBV29-1|NA
CSVRDRDRKNYGYTF
TGCAGCGTAAGGGACAGGGATAGAAAAAACTATGGCTACACCTTC
>TRBD1|TRBJ1-2|TRBV19|once
CASSSPGGVTSYGYTF
TGTGCCAGTAGCTCCCCAGGGGGAGTGACCTCCTATGGCTACACCTTC
>NA|TRBJ1-1|TRBV23-1|once
CAINDGRGYTEAFF
TGCGCCATTAATGATGGCAGGGGCTACACTGAAGCTTTCTTT
>NA|TRBJ1-5|TRBV6-5|NA
CASSLYGGNQPQHF
TGTGCCAGCAGTCTCTACGGTGGCAATCAGCCCCAGCATTTT
>NA|TRBJ1-3|TRBV4-1|NA
CASSQGGRPGNTIYF
TGCGCCAGCAGCCAAGGGGGCCGTCCTGGAAACACCATATATTTT
>NA|TRBJ1-4|TRBV2|NA
CATTSLREKLFF
TGTGCCACAACCTCTCTTCGGGAAAAACTGTTTTTT
>TRBD2|TRBJ2-1|TRBV7-3|NA
CASSLMDPGLAGNEQFF
TGTGCCAGCAGCTTAATGGATCCGGGACTAGCGGGCAATGAGCAGTTCTTC
>NA|TRBJ2-5|TRBV5-1|NA
CASTGRGETQYF
TGCGCCTCCACTGGCAGGGGAGAGACCCAGTACTTC
>NA|TRBJ2-3|TRBV5-1|once
CASSPAGSTDTQYF
TGCGCCAGCAGCCCGGCCGGGTCCACAGATACGCAGTATTTT
>TRBD2|TRBJ2-3|TRBV5-1|NA
CASSGGVASDTQYF
TGCGCCAGCAGCGGGGGGGTAGCGTCCGATACGCAGTATTTT
>NA|TRBJ2-3|TRBV6-1|NA
CASSELGSDTQYF
TGTGCCAGCAGTGAACTGGGCTCAGATACGCAGTATTTT
>TRBD2|TRBJ2-1|TRBV29-1|NA
CSVEPIAGGHEQFF
TGCAGCGTTGAACCCATAGCGGGAGGGCATGAGCAGTTCTTC
>TRBD2|TRBJ2-3|TRBV6-5|NA
CASSPIASGQHTQYF
TGTGCCAGCAGTCCGATTGCTAGCGGGCAGCATACGCAGTATTTT
>TRBD2|TRBJ2-1|TRBV4-1|NA
CASSPLSGSLGYYNEQFF
TGCGCCAGCAGCCCTCTTAGCGGGAGTCTGGGTTACTACAATGAGCAGTTCTTC
>TRBD1|TRBJ1-1|TRBV5-6|NA
CASSSGTGLTEAFF
TGTGCCAGCAGCTCCGGGACAGGACTAACTGAAGCTTTCTTT
>NA|TRBJ1-2|TRBV5-4|NA
CASSLDRYGYTF
TGTGCCAGCAGCTTGGACAGGTATGGCTACACCTTC
>TRBD2|TRBJ2-5|TRBV7-9|NA
CASSFTRTSVLQETQYF
TGTGCCAGCAGCTTCACTCGGACTAGCGTACTACAAGAGACCCAGTACTTC
>TRBD1|TRBJ2-2|TRBV15|NA
CATSRDGGAGGGELFF
TGTGCCACCAGCAGAGATGGTGGGGCAGGGGGCGGGGAGCTGTTTTTT
>TRBD2|TRBJ2-5|TRBV2|NA
CASSDLAGGPGTQYF
TGTGCCAGCAGTGACCTAGCGGGGGGCCCAGGGACCCAGTACTTC
>TRBD1|TRBJ1-5|TRBV19|once
CASSIDPDRPFYSNQPQHF
TGTGCCAGTAGTATAGATCCGGACAGGCCCTTCTATAGCAATCAGCCCCAGCATTTT
>NA|TRBJ2-5|TRBV5-1|NA
CASSLVSYQETQYF
TGCGCCAGCAGCTTGGTGTCTTACCAAGAGACCCAGTACTTC
>NA|TRBJ2-2|TRBV12-2|NA
CASRLLAGASTGELFF
TGTGCAAGTCGCTTACTAGCGGGGGCGAGCACCGGGGAGCTGTTTTTT
>TRBD2|TRBJ2-7|TRBV5-1|NA
CASSFRSGRNEQYF
TGCGCCAGCAGCTTTCGTAGCGGGAGGAACGAGCAGTACTTC
>NA|TRBJ2-2|TRBV9|once
CAGESSTGELFF
TGTGCCGGGGAGTCGTCTACCGGGGAGCTGTTTTTT
>NA|TRBJ2-6|TRBV4-1|NA
CASSGPGANVLTF
TGCGCCAGCAGCGGCCCTGGGGCCAACGTCCTGACTTTC
>NA|TRBJ2-7|TRBV27|NA
CASSLLAEAYEQYF
TGTGCCAGCAGTTTATTGGCGGAGGCCTACGAGCAGTACTTC
>NA|TRBJ2-7|TRBV29-1|NA
CSVEGGAVSSYEQYF
TGCAGCGTTGAAGGGGGAGCGGTGAGCTCCTACGAGCAGTACTTC
>TRBD2|TRBJ2-2|TRBV7-9|NA
CASGLAGANTGELFF
TGTGCCAGCGGTCTAGCGGGAGCCAACACCGGGGAGCTGTTTTTT
>TRBD1|TRBJ1-2|TRBV25-1|NA
CASSPLYRGRHGYTF
TGTGCCAGCAGTCCCCTGTACAGGGGCCGCCATGGCTACACCTTC
>TRBD1|TRBJ1-5|TRBV28|NA
CASSPTIDRGRSNQPQHF
TGTGCCAGCAGCCCCACTATTGACAGGGGGCGTAGCAATCAGCCCCAGCATTTT
>NA|TRBJ1-1|TRBV6-1|NA
CASSRTGMNTEAFF
TGTGCCAGCAGTAGAACAGGGATGAACACTGAAGCTTTCTTT
>TRBD1|TRBJ2-2|TRBV6-5|NA
CAIKQTGGGGGELFF
TGTGCCATCAAACAGACAGGGGGCGGCGGCGGGGAGCTGTTTTTT
>NA|TRBJ2-3|TRBV27|NA
CASSFAPGDTQYF
TGTGCCAGCAGTTTCGCCCCAGGGGATACGCAGTATTTT
>NA|TRBJ2-7|TRBV27|once
CASSWYRGYEQYF
TGTGCCAGCAGTTGGTACAGAGGGTACGAGCAGTACTTC
>TRBD1|TRBJ1-2|TRBV6-1|NA
CASSPTGTGNYGYTF
TGTGCCAGCAGTCCTACGGGGACAGGGAACTATGGCTACACCTTC
>TRBD2|TRBJ2-1|TRBV6-5|NA
CASSRTSAVNEQFF
TGTGCCAGCAGCCGTACTAGCGCCGTCAATGAGCAGTTCTTC
>TRBD2|TRBJ2-3|TRBV6-1|once
CASIRLAGYTDTQYF
TGTGCCAGCATCCGACTAGCGGGGTACACAGATACGCAGTATTTT
>NA|TRBJ2-3|TRBV9|NA
CASSVALNTDTQYF
TGTGCCAGCAGCGTAGCTCTAAACACAGATACGCAGTATTTT
>NA|TRBJ2-2|TRBV28|NA
CASSSPKSLAGAGELFF
TGTGCCAGCAGTTCCCCAAAGTCGTTGGCAGGGGCCGGGGAGCTGTTTTTT
>TRBD2|TRBJ2-4|TRBV13|NA
CASSLGVAGRLTKNIQYF
TGTGCCAGCAGCTTAGGAGTAGCGGGAAGACTAACCAAAAACATTCAGTACTTC
>NA|TRBJ2-5|TRBV7-9|NA
CASSLSEGETQYF
TGTGCCAGCAGCTTATCTGAGGGTGAGACCCAGTACTTC
>NA|TRBJ1-5|TRBV19|NA
CASSTPGGGNSNQPQHF
TGTGCCAGTAGTACTCCCGGGGGGGGGAATAGCAATCAGCCCCAGCATTTT
>TRBD2|TRBJ2-1|TRBV10-1|once
CASSESTSGADNEQFF
TGCGCCAGCAGTGAGTCGACTAGCGGGGCCGACAATGAGCAGTTCTTC
>TRBD1|TRBJ1-1|TRBV5-1|NA
CASSLGQGGTEAFF
TGCGCCAGCAGCTTGGGTCAGGGGGGCACTGAAGCTTTCTTT
>NA|TRBJ2-3|TRBV28|once
CASSWRAGDTQYF
TGTGCCAGCAGTTGGAGGGCTGGAGATACGCAGTATTTT